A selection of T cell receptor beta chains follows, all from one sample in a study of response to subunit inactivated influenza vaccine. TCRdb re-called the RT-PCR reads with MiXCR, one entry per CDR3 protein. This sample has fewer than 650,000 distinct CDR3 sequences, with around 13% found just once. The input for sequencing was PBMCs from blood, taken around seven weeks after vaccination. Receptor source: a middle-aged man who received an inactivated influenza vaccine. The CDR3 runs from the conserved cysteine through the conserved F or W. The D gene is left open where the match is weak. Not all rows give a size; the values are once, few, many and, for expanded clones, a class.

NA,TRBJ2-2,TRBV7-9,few,CASSLTRLGVPGELFF,TGTGCCAGCAGCTTAACTCGGTTGGGGGTCCCCGGGGAGCTGTTTTTT
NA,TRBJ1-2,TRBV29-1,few,CSVEYPRGTYYGYTF,TGCAGCGTTGAATATCCCCGCGGGACATACTATGGCTACACCTTC
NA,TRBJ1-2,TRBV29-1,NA,CSVEAVGQYGYTF,TGCAGCGTTGAGGCGGTAGGACAATATGGCTACACCTTC
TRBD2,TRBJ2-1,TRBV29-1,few,CSSVAGNNNEQFF,TGCAGCTCTGTAGCGGGGAATAACAATGAGCAGTTCTTC
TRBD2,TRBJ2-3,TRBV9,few,CASSVVAGGRDTQYF,TGTGCCAGCAGCGTAGTAGCGGGGGGGCGCGATACGCAGTATTTT
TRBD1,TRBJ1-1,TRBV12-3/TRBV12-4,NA,CASRPRTGGPNTEAFF,TGTGCCAGCAGACCCAGGACAGGGGGCCCGAACACTGAAGCTTTCTTT
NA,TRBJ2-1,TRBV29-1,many,CSVEWRTYNEQFF,TGCAGCGTTGAGTGGAGAACCTACAATGAGCAGTTCTTC
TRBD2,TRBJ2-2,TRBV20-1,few,CSARALRRERGTGELFF,TGCAGTGCTAGAGCCCTAAGGCGGGAGCGAGGCACCGGGGAGCTGTTTTTT
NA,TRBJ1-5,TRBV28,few,CASSERTQHF,TGTGCCAGTTCCGAAAGGACCCAGCATTTT
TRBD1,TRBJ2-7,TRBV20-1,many,CSARVTGGLRAEQYF,TGCAGTGCTAGAGTCACAGGGGGCTTAAGAGCCGAGCAGTACTTC
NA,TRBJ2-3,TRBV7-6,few,CASSSQGTSTDTQYF,TGTGCCAGCAGCTCACAGGGTACTAGCACAGATACGCAGTATTTT
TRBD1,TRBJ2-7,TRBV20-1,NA,CSARPPWTGTSREQYF,TGCAGTGCTAGACCCCCTTGGACAGGGACCTCTCGTGAGCAGTACTTC
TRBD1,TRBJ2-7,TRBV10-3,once,CAIRATGQSTSYEQYF,TGTGCCATCAGAGCGACGGGACAGTCGACTTCCTACGAGCAGTACTTC
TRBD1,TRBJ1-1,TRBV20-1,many,CSARGGTGQDTEAFF,TGCAGTGCTAGAGGTGGGACAGGGCAGGACACTGAAGCTTTCTTT
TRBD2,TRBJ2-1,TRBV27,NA,CASSLGGEASYNEQFF,TGTGCCAGCAGCCTTGGGGGGGAGGCGTCCTACAATGAGCAGTTCTTC
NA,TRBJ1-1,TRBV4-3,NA,CASSPTRWDGTEAFF,TGCGCCAGCAGCCCGACCCGCTGGGACGGCACTGAAGCTTTCTTT
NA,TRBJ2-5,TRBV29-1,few,CSVEEGAEETQYF,TGCAGCGTTGAAGAGGGGGCAGAAGAGACCCAGTACTTC
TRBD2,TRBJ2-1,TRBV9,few,CASTSPRVAGGQGSYNEQFF,TGTGCCAGTACTTCCCCCCGGGTAGCGGGAGGCCAGGGGTCCTACAATGAGCAGTTCTTC
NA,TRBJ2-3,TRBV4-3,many,CASSQDPGTDTQYF,TGCGCCAGCAGCCAAGATCCTGGCACAGATACGCAGTATTTT
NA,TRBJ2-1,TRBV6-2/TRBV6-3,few,CASRDIRGPYNEQFF,TGTGCCAGCAGGGACATACGGGGTCCCTACAATGAGCAGTTCTTC
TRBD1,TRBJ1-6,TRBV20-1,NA,CSALTGTDSPLHF,TGCAGTGCCCTAACCGGGACAGATTCACCCCTCCACTTT
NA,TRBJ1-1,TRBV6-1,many,CASTGDTDRKAFF,TGTGCCAGTACCGGGGATACCGACCGAAAAGCTTTCTTT
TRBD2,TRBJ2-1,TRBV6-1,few,CASSLGARGGKNNEQFF,TGTGCCAGCAGCCTCGGGGCGCGGGGGGGAAAAAACAATGAGCAGTTCTTC
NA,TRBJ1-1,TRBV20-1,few,CSASWGAESEAFF,TGCAGTGCTTCCTGGGGGGCTGAGTCTGAAGCTTTCTTT
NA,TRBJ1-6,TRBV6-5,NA,CASSYSDSNSPLHF,TGTGCCAGCAGTTACTCAGACAGCAATTCACCCCTCCACTTT
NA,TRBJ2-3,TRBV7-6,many,CASSLEAGSPYF,TGTGCCAGCAGCTTGGAGGCGGGCTCCCCGTATTTT
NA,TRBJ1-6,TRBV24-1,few,CATSDPVRDWSYNSPLHF,TGTGCCACCAGTGACCCGGTGCGGGATTGGTCCTATAATTCACCCCTCCACTTT
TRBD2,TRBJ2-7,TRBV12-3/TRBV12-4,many,CASGLLAFTYEQYF,TGTGCCAGCGGCTTACTAGCGTTTACCTACGAGCAGTACTTC
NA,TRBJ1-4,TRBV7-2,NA,CASSLGARGEKLFF,TGTGCCAGCAGTCTCGGGGCGCGAGGCGAAAAACTGTTTTTT
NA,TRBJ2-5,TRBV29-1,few,CSVNNPETQYF,TGCAGCGTTAACAACCCGGAGACCCAGTACTTC
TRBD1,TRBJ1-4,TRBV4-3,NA,CASSQGTGEKLFF,TGCGCCAGCAGCCAAGGGACAGGTGAAAAACTGTTTTTT
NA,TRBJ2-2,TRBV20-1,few,CSAIWGPGTGELFF,TGCAGTGCTATTTGGGGGCCCGGCACCGGGGAGCTGTTTTTT
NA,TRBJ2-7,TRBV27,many,CASSFLAASYEQYF,TGTGCCAGCAGTTTTCTGGCAGCTAGCTACGAGCAGTACTTC
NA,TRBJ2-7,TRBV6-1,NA,CASSLIGGVEQYF,TGTGCCAGCAGTCTTATAGGAGGGGTCGAGCAGTACTTC
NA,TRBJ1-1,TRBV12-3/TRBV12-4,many,CASSGQNTEAFF,TGTGCCAGCAGCGGACAGAACACTGAAGCTTTCTTT
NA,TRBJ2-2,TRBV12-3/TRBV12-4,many,CASSLWQGVGELFF,TGTGCCAGCAGTTTGTGGCAGGGTGTCGGGGAGCTGTTTTTT
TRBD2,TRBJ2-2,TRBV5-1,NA,CASRDSSGINTGELFF,TGCGCCAGCAGAGATTCTAGCGGTATTAACACCGGGGAGCTGTTTTTT
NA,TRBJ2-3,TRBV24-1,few,CATSDLGQGFTDTQYF,TGTGCCACCAGTGATTTGGGGCAGGGCTTCACAGATACGCAGTATTTT
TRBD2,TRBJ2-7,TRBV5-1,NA,CASSVTSGRTYEQYF,TGCGCCAGCAGCGTCACTAGCGGGAGAACCTACGAGCAGTACTTC
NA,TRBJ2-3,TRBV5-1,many,CASSLEGKRDTQYF,TGCGCCAGCAGCTTGGAGGGTAAGAGAGATACGCAGTATTTT
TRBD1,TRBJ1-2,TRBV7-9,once,CASSPRQGGDYGYTF,TGTGCCAGCAGCCCCCGACAGGGGGGAGACTATGGCTACACCTTC
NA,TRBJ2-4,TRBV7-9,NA,CASSPSMWGAKNIQYF,TGTGCCAGCAGCCCCTCAATGTGGGGGGCCAAAAACATTCAGTACTTC
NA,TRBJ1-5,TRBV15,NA,CATSISGNQPQHF,TGTGCCACCAGCATATCCGGTAATCAGCCCCAGCATTTT
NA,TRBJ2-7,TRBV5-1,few,CASRGNPYEQYF,TGCGCCAGCAGAGGAAATCCCTACGAGCAGTACTTC
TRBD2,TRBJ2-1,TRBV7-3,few,CASSLGTRQNEQFF,TGTGCCAGCAGCTTAGGGACTAGGCAAAACGAGCAGTTCTTC
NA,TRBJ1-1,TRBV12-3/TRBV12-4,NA,CASSTVGRGAFF,TGTGCCAGCAGTACGGTGGGGCGCGGGGCTTTCTTT
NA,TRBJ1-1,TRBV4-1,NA,CASSYQVPTEAFF,TGCGCCAGCAGCTACCAGGTGCCCACTGAAGCTTTCTTT
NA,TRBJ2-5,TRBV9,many,CASGAAFQGETQYF,TGTGCCAGCGGCGCCGCGTTCCAAGGGGAGACCCAGTACTTC
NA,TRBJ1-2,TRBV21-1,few,CASSIVSGQGAQSYTF,TGTGCCAGCAGCATTGTGTCGGGACAGGGGGCGCAAAGCTACACCTTC
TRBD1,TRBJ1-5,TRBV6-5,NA,CASSFTLPGQGAGQPQHF,TGTGCCAGCAGTTTTACTCTTCCGGGACAGGGGGCTGGTCAGCCCCAGCATTTT
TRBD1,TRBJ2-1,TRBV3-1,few,CASSGLRQGAYNEQFF,TGTGCCAGCAGCGGACTTCGGCAGGGGGCCTACAATGAGCAGTTCTTC
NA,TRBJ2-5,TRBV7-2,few,CASSLMGTGAGETQYF,TGTGCCAGCAGCTTAATGGGCACGGGAGCTGGGGAGACCCAGTACTTC
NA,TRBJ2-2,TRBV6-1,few,CASSALKRTGELFF,TGTGCCAGCAGCGCCCTCAAAAGGACCGGGGAGCTGTTTTTT
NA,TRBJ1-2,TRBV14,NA,CASSQDILRGLGFGGYTF,TGTGCCAGCAGCCAAGATATCTTGAGGGGTCTCGGCTTCGGTGGCTACACCTTC
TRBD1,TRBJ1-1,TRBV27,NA,CASSKSGTGGTEAFF,TGTGCCAGCAGTAAATCCGGGACAGGGGGCACTGAAGCTTTCTTT